This T cell receptor (beta chain) is drawn from a study of response to subunit inactivated influenza vaccine. This clonotype was detected ten times or more. What it binds is unknown. The study's findings and limits: Authors suggested that a seasonal influenza vaccination recruits few new T cells each time.

V lost 6 bases, J lost 1 base, and 17 bases lay in between. The length of the CDR3 is 16 residues. CDR1 and CDR2 from the germline V gene are ENHRY and SYGVKD. MiXCR, run by TCRdb on the RT-PCR reads, gives a single entry per CDR3 protein. The sample lists some 500,000 distinct CDR3 sequences, 25% occurring once. The chain links TRBV10-3 to TRBJ2-3; D possibly corresponds to TRBD2 (5 bases). The sample in question was CD4+ T cells sorted from PBMCs, obtained 4 to 6 days after vaccination. The sequence was obtained from a man aged 45 to 65 who received an inactivated influenza vaccine. The DNA for the CDR3 is TGTGCCATCAGACAAGCCTCGGGGAGAGGCACAGATACGCAGTATTTT. This sequence encodes CAIRQASGRGTDTQYF.